One sample yielded the 25 T cell receptor beta chains listed below, sequenced in a study of radiotherapy plus CTLA-4 blockade in lung cancer. Measured with immunoSEQ multiplex PCR; TCRdb has only the in-frame clones, and not every one. This table holds more than 100,000 clones, 75% to 90% found once. The specimen was peripheral blood, collected from a patient treated with radiotherapy plus ipilimumab. These receptors came from a human donor with non-small cell lung cancer that progressed on radiotherapy plus ipilimumab.

This chain joins TRBV9 and TRBJ1-1, with 8 bases aligning to TRBD1. The CDR3 totals 15 residues. In germline, CDR1 is SGDLS, CDR2 YYNGEE. With 0 bases clipped from V and 4 bases from J, the junction kept 5 bases outside the gene matches. The CDR3 region has the DNA TGTGCCAGCAGCGTAGCCCAGGGGGCGGGCACTGAAGCTTTCTTT. Translated: CASSVAQGAGTEAFF.

J is TRBJ2-3 and V is TRBV2; 11 bases fit TRBD2. The CDR3 has 15 amino acids. V shed 6 bases and J 3 bases; nucleotides not matched to a gene: 5. Germline CDR1 and CDR2: SNHLY and FYNNEI. CDR3: CASSPLAGVTDTQYF. CDR3 coding DNA: TGTGCCAGCAGCCCACTAGCGGGAGTTACAGATACGCAGTATTTT.

Only a few counts were recorded for this clone. The chain uses TRBV2 and TRBJ1-3, with D unresolved. CDR1 and CDR2 from the germline V gene are SNHLY and FYNNEI. Trimming shortened V by 8 bases and J by 8 bases, and 7 bases separated the two germline ends. The CDR3 sequence is 10 residues long. The CDR3 sequence: CASVEDTIYF. The CDR3 DNA follows: TGTGCCAGCGTCGAAGACACCATATATTTT.

The chain recombines TRBV6-5 with TRBJ1-2; 8 nucleotides match TRBD1. CDR1 and CDR2 from the germline V gene are MNHEY and SVGAGI. This CDR3 region has 15 residues. Unmatched junction bases numbered 2, after V lost 0 bases and J lost 2 bases. Here the CDR3 DNA reads TGTGCCAGCAGTTACTCCCGACAGGGGAACTATGGCTACACCTTC. It is translated as CASSYSRQGNYGYTF.

V usage is TRBV9 and J usage is TRBJ1-2, with D hard to call. Germline CDR1 reads SGDLS; CDR2 reads YYNGEE. V was clipped by 5 bases and J by 0 bases, with 11 bases between them. The CDR3 loop spans 14 amino acids. The CDR3 region is CASRRGGSNYGYTF. CDR3 nucleotide sequence: TGTGCCAGCAGACGGGGAGGGTCTAACTATGGCTACACCTTC.

V is TRBV4-1 and J is TRBJ2-7; 9 positions agree with TRBD1. Germline CDR1 reads MGHRA; CDR2 reads YSYEKL. V lost 5 bases and J lost 4; bases outside the gene matches: 9. This CDR3 region has 15 residues. DNA of the CDR3: TGCGCCAGCAGCAACAACCCGGGACAGGGTTACGAGCAGTACTTC. Amino acid sequence: CASSNNPGQGYEQYF.

The chain joins TRBV6-5 to TRBJ2-3; D unresolved. Germline loops: CDR1 MNHEY, CDR2 SVGAGI. The V and J ends lost 6 bases and 1 base respectively, with 5 bases between them. This CDR3 has 12 amino acids. The CDR3 nucleotides read TGTGCCAGCAGCCGTGGCACAGATACGCAGTATTTT. Protein sequence: CASSRGTDTQYF.

This chain links TRBV5-6 with TRBJ1-5; D perhaps matches TRBD1 (6 bases). The CDR3 totals 16 residues. CDR1 SGHDT and CDR2 YYEEEE come from the germline V gene. Trimming took off 0 bases at V and 3 bases at J, with 13 bases between the two ends. This CDR3 reads CASSLGRGAANQPQHF. The CDR3 DNA reads TGTGCCAGCAGCTTGGGTCGGGGGGCTGCCAATCAGCCCCAGCATTTT.

This sequence joins TRBV7-3 and TRBJ2-2; 9 nucleotides agree with TRBD2. The CDR3 contains 18 residues. J gave up 0 bases and V 2 bases, and 7 bases lay outside the gene matches. Germline assignment: CDR1 SGHTA and CDR2 FQGTGA. The CDR3 DNA follows: TGTGCCAGCAGCTTATATCCAGCGGGAGGAGCGAACACCGGGGAGCTGTTTTTT. This gives the protein CASSLYPAGGANTGELFF.

This clone has only one observation. V gene TRBV2 combines with J gene TRBJ1-1; D is uncertain. CDR3 length: 11 amino acids. In germline, CDR1 is SNHLY, CDR2 FYNNEI. V shed 1 base and J shed 7 bases, with 4 bases lying between them. The CDR3 spells CASSEGIEAFF. In DNA form, the CDR3 reads TGTGCCAGCAGTGAAGGGATTGAAGCTTTCTTT. Using reference TRBV2 and TRBJ1-1 for the parts outside the CDR3, the full variable domain is EPEVTQTPSHQVTQMGQEVILRCVPISNHLYFYWYRQILGQKVEFLVSFYNNEISEKSEIFDDQFSVERPDGSNFTLKIRSTKLEDSAMYFCASSEGIEAFFGQGTRLTVV.

The chain carries TRBV5-1 and TRBJ2-7, with unresolved D. In germline, CDR1 is SGHRS, CDR2 YFSETQ. Trimming took 4 bases from V and 0 from J, leaving 20 bases between them. The CDR3 covers 17 residues. This chain's CDR3 is CASSMARSAVYSYEQYF. For the CDR3, the DNA is TGCGCCAGCAGCATGGCCCGGAGTGCCGTCTACTCCTACGAGCAGTACTTC.

J is TRBJ2-1 and V is TRBV18, with D perhaps matching TRBD2 (5 bases). CDR1 is KGHSH, CDR2 LQKENI, per germline. This CDR3 contains 11 residues. V lost 2 bases and J 9 bases, leaving 5 bases between the germline ends. CDR3 in amino acids: CASSPSGEQFF. The CDR3 DNA sequence: TGTGCCAGCTCACCAAGCGGTGAGCAGTTCTTC.

This clone was picked up one time. The DNA of the CDR3 is TGTGCCAGCAGTGTGGCCGAGACCCAGTACTTC. It is translated as CASSVAETQYF. V gene TRBV6-1 combines with J gene TRBJ2-5; D unresolved. V lost 4 bases and J lost 5, with 5 bases in between. CDR1 and CDR2 (germline): MNHNS, SASEGT. The CDR3 covers 11 residues.

The chain carries TRBV28 and TRBJ2-4; 7 bases line up with TRBD1. This CDR3 is 17 amino acids long. Germline V gene lookup returns CDR1 MDHEN and CDR2 SYDVKM. Losses at the gene ends were 6 bases for V and 0 bases for J; bases not matched to a gene: 11. The CDR3 loop is CASRVGGALVAKNIQYF. The CDR3 DNA sequence: TGTGCCAGCAGGGTAGGGGGCGCGTTAGTAGCCAAAAACATTCAGTACTTC.

V gene TRBV5-1 combines with J gene TRBJ2-5; D remains ambiguous. The CDR3 spans 14 residues. Trimming removed 0 bases at V and 2 bases at J, with 8 bases between. CDR1 and CDR2 from the germline V gene are SGHRS and YFSETQ. The CDR3 protein is CASSLVLPQETQYF. DNA of the CDR3: TGCGCCAGCAGCTTGGTACTACCTCAAGAGACCCAGTACTTC. The entire variable domain, with the rest obtained from reference TRBV5-1 and TRBJ2-5, is as follows: KAGVTQTPRYLIKTRGQQVTLSCSPISGHRSVSWYQQTPGQGLQFLFEYFSETQRNKGNFPGRFSGRQFSNSRSEMNVSTLELGDSALYLCASSLVLPQETQYFGPGTRLLVL.

Note on this clone: The germline gene is not matched at one end of the junction; a read error may be the cause. This chain joins TRBV18 and TRBJ1-6; tentative D call: TRBD1 (6 bases). The CDR3 extends over 15 amino acids. CDR1 and CDR2 (germline): KGHSH, LQKENI. CDR3 in amino acids: CASSPQGWNNSPLHF. CDR3 nucleotide sequence: TGTGCCAGCTCGCCACAGGGTTGGAATAATTCACCCCTCCACTTT.

The chain joins TRBV2 to TRBJ2-1; D is ambiguous. This CDR3 contains 14 residues. Germline CDR1 reads SNHLY; CDR2 reads FYNNEI. The V gene lost 3 bases and the J gene lost 2 bases, with 8 bases spanning the gap. CDR3 residues: CASSEVGAYNEQFF. As DNA, the CDR3 is TGTGCCAGCAGTGAGGTCGGTGCCTACAATGAGCAGTTCTTC. The full variable domain, with the rest looked up from reference TRBV2 and TRBJ2-1, is EPEVTQTPSHQVTQMGQEVILRCVPISNHLYFYWYRQILGQKVEFLVSFYNNEISEKSEIFDDQFSVERPDGSNFTLKIRSTKLEDSAMYFCASSEVGAYNEQFFGPGTRLTVL.

This chain uses TRBV7-2 with TRBJ1-2; 8 bases line up with TRBD1. The CDR3 runs to 16 residues. After removal of 2 bases from V and 2 bases from J, the junction contained 7 bases not matched to a gene. The germline gives CDR1 SGHTA, CDR2 FQGNSA. The CDR3 here is CTSSLTGQGRNYGYTF. The DNA of the CDR3 is TGTACCAGCAGCTTAACCGGACAGGGTCGGAACTATGGCTACACCTTC.

In the case of this clone: Distinct nucleotide sequences in the sample also encode this CDR3. V is TRBV5-1 and J is TRBJ2-7, with D uncertain. The CDR3 is made up of 12 amino acids. Per germline, CDR1 SGHRS and CDR2 YFSETQ. V was trimmed by 0 bases and J by 3 bases, leaving 4 bases between them. In DNA form, the CDR3 reads TGCGCCAGCAGCTTGGAGGGCTACGAGCAGTACTTC. This gives the protein CASSLEGYEQYF. The variable domain in full, with the rest retrieved from reference TRBV5-1 and TRBJ2-7, is KAGVTQTPRYLIKTRGQQVTLSCSPISGHRSVSWYQQTPGQGLQFLFEYFSETQRNKGNFPGRFSGRQFSNSRSEMNVSTLELGDSALYLCASSLEGYEQYFGPGTRLTVT.

This chain connects TRBV4-2 to TRBJ2-7, with TRBD2 matching 13 bases. The CDR3 is made up of 16 amino acids. Germline V gene data show CDR1 as LGHNA and CDR2 as YNFKEQ. V dropped 3 bases and J dropped 1; count of bases not matched to a gene: 3. The CDR3 sequence: CASSQEGLAGSYEQYF. The DNA of the CDR3 is TGTGCCAGCAGCCAGGAGGGACTAGCGGGATCCTACGAGCAGTACTTC.

CDR3 region: CAWSEIGVGEQYF. DNA for the CDR3: TGTGCCTGGAGTGAGATCGGGGTGGGAGAGCAGTACTTC. This chain links TRBV30 with TRBJ2-7; TRBD2 might be the D (5 bases). Germline loops: CDR1 GTSNPN, CDR2 SVGIG (reference sequence). The CDR3 extends over 13 amino acids. V lost 1 base and J lost 7, with 14 bases in between. The whole variable domain, remainder taken from reference TRBV30 and TRBJ2-7, is SQTIHQWPATLVQPVGSPLSLECTVEGTSNPNLYWYRQAAGRGLQLLFYSVGIGQISSEVPQNLSASRPQDRQFILSSKKLLLSDSGFYLCAWSEIGVGEQYFGPGTRLTVT.

V gene TRBV7-9 combines with J gene TRBJ2-1; 8 bases map to TRBD1. The germline V gene has CDR1 SEHNR and CDR2 FQNEAQ (reference sequence). V shed 0 bases, J shed 8 bases, and the junction held 3 bases outside the gene matches. The CDR3 covers 14 residues. Written as DNA, the CDR3 is TGTGCCAGCAGCTTAGCGGGACAGGAGGATGAGCAGTTCTTC. It codes for CASSLAGQEDEQFF. Looking up the rest from reference TRBV7-9 and TRBJ2-1 gives the full variable domain: DTGVSQNPRHKITKRGQNVTFRCDPISEHNRLYWYRQTLGQGPEFLTYFQNEAQLEKSRLLSDRFSAERPKGSFSTLEIQRTEQGDSAMYLCASSLAGQEDEQFFGPGTRLTVL.

This clone was counted a single time. The rearrangement uses TRBV5-1 and TRBJ1-1; 9 nucleotides line up with TRBD1. The ends lost 5 bases at V and 4 bases at J; junction bases unmatched: 9. Looked up from germline, CDR1 is SGHRS and CDR2 is YFSETQ. The CDR3 has 15 amino acids. The CDR3 DNA sequence: TGCGCCAGCAGTCTGGGGACAGGGCCGAGCACTGAAGCTTTCTTT. Translated: CASSLGTGPSTEAFF.

This sequence joins TRBV4-1 and TRBJ2-7; 10 nucleotides agree with TRBD2. Germline V lookup: CDR1 MGHRA, CDR2 YSYEKL. The CDR3 has 17 residues. J gave up 1 base and V 3 bases, and 9 bases lay outside the gene matches. CDR3 DNA sequence: TGCGCCAGCAGCCACCCCACGACTAGCGGGTTTTCCTACGAGCAGTACTTC. It encodes CASSHPTTSGFSYEQYF.

The chain combines TRBV7-3 with TRBJ2-1; D gene ambiguous. The CDR3 consists of 16 residues. Trimming shortened V by 1 base and J by 1 base, and 11 bases separated the two germline ends. Germline V CDR1 and CDR2: SGHTA, FQGTGA. The CDR3, as DNA: TGTGCCAGCAGCTTAAGTTTTAGCATTTCCTACAATGAGCAGTTCTTC. It translates to CASSLSFSISYNEQFF.